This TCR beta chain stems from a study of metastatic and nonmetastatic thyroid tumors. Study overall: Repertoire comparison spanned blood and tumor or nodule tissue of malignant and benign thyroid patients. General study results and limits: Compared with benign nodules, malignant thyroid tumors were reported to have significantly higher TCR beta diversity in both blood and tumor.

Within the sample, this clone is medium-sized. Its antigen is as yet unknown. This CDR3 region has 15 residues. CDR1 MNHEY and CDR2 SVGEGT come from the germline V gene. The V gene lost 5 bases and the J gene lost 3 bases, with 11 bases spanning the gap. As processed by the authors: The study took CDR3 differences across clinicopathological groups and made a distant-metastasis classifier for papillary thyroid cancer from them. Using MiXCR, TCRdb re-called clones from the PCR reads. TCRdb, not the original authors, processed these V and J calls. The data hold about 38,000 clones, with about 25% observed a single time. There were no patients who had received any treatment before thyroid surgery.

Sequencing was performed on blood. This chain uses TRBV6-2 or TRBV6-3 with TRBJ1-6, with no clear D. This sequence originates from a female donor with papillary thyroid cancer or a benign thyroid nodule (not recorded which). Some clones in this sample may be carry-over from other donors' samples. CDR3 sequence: CASSQTGSYNSPLHF. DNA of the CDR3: TGTGCCAGCAGTCAAACCGGGAGCTATAATTCACCCCTCCACTTT.